This TCR beta chain was retrieved from a study of blood T cell repertoires in COVID-19. Looking at the study overall: The United States, Italy and Spain were the sources of the acute and convalescent COVID-19 samples. T cells, B-cell-depleted T cells, or PBMCs provided the cDNA or gDNA that served as material.

Authors' processing steps: The assay estimated nucleated cells by amplifying reference gene primers. The repertoire was sequenced with immunoSEQ multiplex PCR; TCRdb's copy has only in-frame clones and lacks some. That table furnishes V, J and clone size, whereas the DNA furnished D and trimming. The data contain some 70,000 clones, approximately 83% of them singletons. Germline CDR1 and CDR2: MNHNS and SASEGT. V was shortened by 0 bases and J by 0 bases, with 9 bases between the two germline ends. The CDR3 contains 17 residues. The rearrangement uses TRBV6-1 and TRBJ1-6; D may be TRBD1 (6 bases). The receptor's source is a middle-aged man with COVID-19, enrolled during active disease. Sequencing used peripheral blood. CDR3 in amino acids: CASSEAGASSYNSPLHF. For the CDR3, the DNA is TGTGCCAGCAGTGAAGCGGGGGCCAGCTCCTATAATTCACCCCTCCACTTT.